The present T cell receptor (beta chain) was sequenced within a study of T-cell memory formation after mild COVID-19. About the research overall: There were largely donor-specific TCR clusters.

The authors produced TCR alpha and TCR beta cDNA libraries with sample barcodes and UMIs by 5'RACE using constant-segment primers. TCRdb recomputed calls from the 5' RACE reads with MiXCR, one row per CDR3 protein. The table includes around 110,000 distinct CDR3 sequences, more than 15% detected once. Study conclusions and caveats: Contracting clones from day 15 to 85 showed balanced CD4/CD8; later expanders favored CD4+. There were some responding clones in pre-infection memory, which suggested that cross-reactive memory had joined.

Worth noting for this clonotype: Its antigen is not known.

The TCR was taken from an adult woman who had mild COVID-19 (a few samples of this study predate the infection). Cell type and time point are not known. The specimen was PBMCs or a T cell subset sorted from them (not recorded which).

The CDR3 here is CASSLNVRGGMADTQYF. As DNA, the CDR3 is TGTGCCAGCAGCTTAAACGTGCGGGGGGGCATGGCAGATACGCAGTATTTT. The chain couples TRBV7-8 to TRBJ2-3; 9 bases are shared with TRBD2. Germline trimming cut 2 bases from V and 4 bases from J; bases unmatched to any gene: 10. CDR3 length: 17 residues. Germline V gives CDR1 SGHVS, CDR2 FQNEAQ.